These T cell receptor beta chains were read from a single sample in a study of shared clonotypes between healthy human individuals. Here immunoSEQ multiplex PCR was the method, and the copy in TCRdb shows in-frame clones only, minus some. The sample comprises 650,000 to 750,000 clones, 72% of which are singletons, and 1.8% rests with the top ten. The sample taken for sequencing was memory CD4+ T cells sorted from blood. Receptor source: a woman in her twenties or thirties in good health. Each CDR3 is given with its conserved first and last residue. A D gene is named only where the DNA matches it firmly. The listing skips clone size in some rows; elsewhere it reads once, few, many or a size class.

d_gene	abundance	j_gene	v_gene	CDR3nt	CDR3aa
-	few	TRBJ2-1	TRBV14	TGTGCCAGCAGCTCATATACGGGACTGGCAGACAATGAGCAGTTCTTC	CASSSYTGLADNEQFF
-	-	TRBJ2-2	TRBV19	TGTGCCAGTAGTCCTCTTTCGCACACCGGGGAGCTGTTTTTT	CASSPLSHTGELFF
-	-	TRBJ1-3	TRBV4-1	TGCGCCAGCAGCCAAGATCTCTCAGCCTATTCTGGAAACACCATATATTTT	CASSQDLSAYSGNTIYF
-	-	TRBJ1-1	TRBV28	TGTGCCAGCAGTCTGACCCTGGAGCAAGCTTTCTTT	CASSLTLEQAFF
TRBD1	-	TRBJ2-7	TRBV7-9	TGTGCCAGCAGCGTAACCGGGACAGGGGCGGCCGAGCAGTACTTC	CASSVTGTGAAEQYF
-	once	TRBJ2-7	TRBV25-1	TGTGCCAGCAGCCCATCGGCGGGAACCACCTACGAGCAGTACTTC	CASSPSAGTTYEQYF
-	-	TRBJ1-2	TRBV19	TGTGCCAGTAGTATCCAGGACACGAACTATGGCTACACCTTC	CASSIQDTNYGYTF
-	-	TRBJ2-1	TRBV5-4	TGTGCCAGCAGCTTGGCCGTACAGTGGGTGGTCTATGAGCAGTTCTTC	CASSLAVQWVVYEQFF
-	once	TRBJ2-1	TRBV19	TGTGCCAGTAGTCGGGGTCGAAATGAGCAGTTCTTC	CASSRGRNEQFF
-	-	TRBJ2-5	TRBV12-5	TGTGCTAGTGGTTTAGGGTTGGAGGAGACCCAGTACTTC	CASGLGLEETQYF
TRBD1	-	TRBJ1-2	TRBV27	TGTGCCAGCAGTTTCCAGGGGGGATATGGCTACACCTTC	CASSFQGGYGYTF
-	-	TRBJ2-5	TRBV5-1	TGCGCCAGCAGCTTGGAAATGGGAGAGACCCAGTACTTC	CASSLEMGETQYF
-	-	TRBJ2-1	TRBV18	TGTGCCAGCTCGGAACAGGGTATCCATGAGCAGTTCTTC	CASSEQGIHEQFF
-	-	TRBJ1-3	TRBV19	TGTGCCAGTAGTACAACCGGACGGAGCTCTGGAAACACCATATATTTT	CASSTTGRSSGNTIYF
-	-	TRBJ1-4	TRBV6-7	TGTGCCGGCGATAAATCGGATGAAAAACTGTTTTTT	CAGDKSDEKLFF
-	-	TRBJ1-2	TRBV2	TGTGCCAGCAGTGAACGAGGAGCAAACTATGGCTACACCTTC	CASSERGANYGYTF
TRBD1	once	TRBJ1-2	TRBV5-5	TGTGCCAGCAGCCAGAACAGGGGCAATAGTGGCTACACCTTC	CASSQNRGNSGYTF
TRBD1	-	TRBJ2-2	TRBV28	TGTGCCAGCAGTTTCGGGACAGCAAACACCGGGGAGCTGTTTTTT	CASSFGTANTGELFF
TRBD1	-	TRBJ2-1	TRBV15	TGTGCCACCAGCTTCCCAAACAGGGGCAATGAGCAGTTCTTC	CATSFPNRGNEQFF
-	-	TRBJ1-2	TRBV5-1	TGCGCCAGCAGCTTGTTCCCGGGAGAGAGGAGGGGCTACACCTTC	CASSLFPGERRGYTF
-	-	TRBJ1-1	TRBV5-1	TGCGCCAGCAGCGCACAGGGCATAGGAACTGAAGCTTTCTTT	CASSAQGIGTEAFF
-	-	TRBJ1-3	TRBV18	TGTGCCAGCTCACCGGCGCAGGTCCTCGGAAACACCATATATTTT	CASSPAQVLGNTIYF
-	-	TRBJ2-6	TRBV4-1	TGCGCCAGCAGCCAAGAAGCGACAGGATCGAGCTCTGGGGCCAACGTCCTGACTTTC	CASSQEATGSSSGANVLTF
TRBD2	-	TRBJ2-1	TRBV5-1	TGCGCCAGCAGCTCTGGGACTAGCGGGAGGAATGAGCAGTTCTTC	CASSSGTSGRNEQFF
-	once	TRBJ2-4	TRBV5-4	TGTGCCAGCAGCTGGGGTGACATTCAGTACTTC	CASSWGDIQYF
-	-	TRBJ1-3	TRBV4-1	TGCGCCAGCAGCCAAGTCGACAAGAGCTCTGGAAACACCATATATTTT	CASSQVDKSSGNTIYF
-	-	TRBJ1-4	TRBV25-1	TGTGCCAGCAGTGACCAGCTCCTCACGGCAACTAATGAAAAACTGTTTTTT	CASSDQLLTATNEKLFF
-	many	TRBJ1-3	TRBV2	TGTGCCAGCAGTGAAGCTCGAGGATCTGGAAACACCATATATTTT	CASSEARGSGNTIYF
-	-	TRBJ2-2	TRBV27	TGTGCCAGCAGTCAAGGACACACCGGGGAGCTGTTTTTT	CASSQGHTGELFF
TRBD2	-	TRBJ2-2	TRBV4-2	TGTGCCAGCAGGCCGGGGGGACTAGCGGATACCGGGGAGCTGTTTTTT	CASRPGGLADTGELFF
-	-	TRBJ1-2	TRBV6-1	TGTGCCAGCAGTCATGGGGGGCAGGCGGACACCTTC	CASSHGGQADTF
TRBD2	few	TRBJ2-1	TRBV19	TGTGCCAGTAGGACCGGGACTAGCGGATACAATGAGCAGTTCTTC	CASRTGTSGYNEQFF
-	few	TRBJ1-4	TRBV5-1	TGCGCCAGCAGCCCCTCTGGGGACTCAACAACTAATGAAAAACTGTTTTTT	CASSPSGDSTTNEKLFF
-	-	TRBJ1-2	TRBV5-1	TGCGCCAGCAGTGACAGCGGCTATGGCTACACCTTC	CASSDSGYGYTF
-	-	TRBJ2-1	TRBV20-1	TGCAGTGCTACCCTCAATGAGCAGTTCTTC	CSATLNEQFF
-	-	TRBJ1-3	TRBV5-6	TGTGCCAGCAGCTTAATCGGGGCTGGAAACACCATATATTTT	CASSLIGAGNTIYF
-	-	TRBJ1-5	TRBV2	TGTGCCTCCAACGGGGACTTCAATCAGCCCCAGCATTTT	CASNGDFNQPQHF
TRBD2	-	TRBJ2-3	TRBV7-9	TGTGCCAGCAGTCGTCTAGCGGGAGGTGAGGATACGCAGTATTTT	CASSRLAGGEDTQYF
TRBD1	-	TRBJ1-5	TRBV4-2	TGTGCCAGCAGCTTGGTAAAACAGGGGACTCAGCCCCAGCATTTT	CASSLVKQGTQPQHF
-	-	TRBJ1-1	TRBV30	TGTGCCTGGAGGCAGGAGCCCACTGAAGCTTTCTTT	CAWRQEPTEAFF
-	many	TRBJ1-4	TRBV11-2	TGTGCCAGCAGCCGAGGACAGTTAAATGAAAAACTGTTTTTT	CASSRGQLNEKLFF
-	-	TRBJ1-5	TRBV28	TGTGCCAGCAGTTTAGAACGCCTGGGCAATCAGCCCCAGCATTTT	CASSLERLGNQPQHF
-	-	TRBJ2-1	TRBV5-6	TGTGCCAGCAGCTTGGTTGCGGTTGTCGGGCAGTTCTTC	CASSLVAVVGQFF
-	-	TRBJ1-1	TRBV5-1	TGCGCCAACCAGTGCAGGTCGAACACTGAAGCTTTCTTT	CANQCRSNTEAFF
TRBD1	-	TRBJ1-5	TRBV4-2	TGTGCCAGCAGCCAAGATTTTCAGGGGGCGAGGCTTTATAGCAATCAGCCCCAGCATTTT	CASSQDFQGARLYSNQPQHF
-	-	TRBJ2-5	TRBV29-1	TGCAGCGTGGGCAGGGGTATGGGGGAGACCCAGTACTTC	CSVGRGMGETQYF
TRBD1	few	TRBJ2-7	TRBV25-1	TGTGCCAGCAGTGGGGAGACAGGGGACTCCTACGAGCAGTACTTC	CASSGETGDSYEQYF
-	-	TRBJ2-1	TRBV25-1	TGTGCCAGCATCGAGGGAGTTCCCCCGAACGATGAGCAGTTCTTC	CASIEGVPPNDEQFF
TRBD2	-	TRBJ2-2	TRBV7-9	TGTGCCAGCAGGCGGGGGCTAGCGGGAGTTACCGGGGAGCTGTTTTTT	CASRRGLAGVTGELFF
-	many	TRBJ1-2	TRBV7-9	TGTGCCAGCAGCTTAGGCGGAGGGACCAGTGCCTACACCTTC	CASSLGGGTSAYTF
TRBD2	-	TRBJ2-1	TRBV11-1	TGTGCCAGCAGCAGAACTAGCGGCACCTACAATGAGCAGTTCTTC	CASSRTSGTYNEQFF
-	-	TRBJ1-5	TRBV6-1	TGTGCCAGCAAAGCGGTACCCGGGACCGATCAGCCCCAGCATTTT	CASKAVPGTDQPQHF
TRBD1	-	TRBJ2-5	TRBV14	TGTGCCAGCAGCCAGTTGGACAGGGGGCATGGAGAGACCCAGTACTTC	CASSQLDRGHGETQYF
-	many	TRBJ2-3	TRBV5-4	TGTGCCAGCAGCTTGGATGGCGGGTTCACAGATACGCAGTATTTT	CASSLDGGFTDTQYF
-	-	TRBJ1-2	TRBV4-3	TGCGCCAGCAGCCAAGATGGACAGTCCTACACCTTC	CASSQDGQSYTF